Each of the 22 T cell receptor beta chains below was sequenced from the same sample in a study of T cell responses to AZD1222 COVID-19 vaccine. Produced via immunoSEQ multiplex PCR; TCRdb's table is partial and in-frame only. The sample lists around 140,000 clones; 90% were seen once. The sample in question was peripheral blood, obtained on day 0 of AZD1222 vaccination. Source of these receptors: an adult in good health.

The chain is built from TRBV28 and TRBJ1-5, with D possibly matching TRBD1 (6 bases). This CDR3 has 12 residues. Germline V gene lookup returns CDR1 MDHEN and CDR2 SYDVKM. V was shortened by 1 base and J by 14 bases, with 12 bases between the two germline ends. The CDR3 reads CASSLLGGPKHF. Written as DNA, the CDR3 is TGTGCCAGCAGTTTATTAGGGGGACCTAAGCATTTT.

The V gene is TRBV14, the J gene TRBJ1-1; possibly TRBD1 for D (6 bases). V shed 4 bases and J shed 3 bases, with 15 bases lying between them. The CDR3 loop spans 15 amino acids. Germline values: CDR1 SGHDN, CDR2 FVKESK. The DNA for the CDR3 is TGTGCCAGCAGCCCCATACAGGGTCGGTACACTGAAGCTTTCTTT. Translated, it gives CASSPIQGRYTEAFF. Full variable domain (missing parts from reference TRBV14 and TRBJ1-1): EAGVTQFPSHSVIEKGQTVTLRCDPISGHDNLYWYRRVMGKEIKFLLHFVKESKQDESGMPNNRFLAERTGGTYSTLKVQPAELEDSGVYFCASSPIQGRYTEAFFGQGTRLTVV.

The chain joins TRBV6-6 to TRBJ2-5, with 7 bases aligning to TRBD2. Germline values: CDR1 MNHNY, CDR2 SVGAGI (reference sequence). V shed 6 bases and J 5 bases; nucleotides not matched to a gene: 6. The CDR3 extends over 13 amino acids. CDR3 sequence reads: CASSPRRGETQYF. Here the CDR3 DNA reads TGTGCCAGCAGCCCGCGGCGGGGGGAGACCCAGTACTTC.

CDR3 coding DNA: TGTGCCAGCAGTTTATCGTCCGGGTTCGGAAACACCATATATTTT. Its translation is CASSLSSGFGNTIYF. J is TRBJ1-3 and V is TRBV28; D is undetermined. The CDR3 has 15 residues. Looked up from germline, CDR1 is MDHEN and CDR2 is SYDVKM. Trimming pared 1 base from V and 4 bases from J, leaving 11 bases between.

This clone was found once. The chain uses TRBV19 and TRBJ1-2; D perhaps matches TRBD1 (6 bases). The CDR3 extends over 14 amino acids. V was pared by 3 bases and J by 3 bases, with 11 bases between. Germline lookup yields CDR1 LNHDA and CDR2 SQIVND (reference sequence). CDR3: CASSIHRQDYGYTF. CDR3 in DNA: TGTGCCAGTAGTATTCATCGACAGGACTATGGCTACACCTTC.

This clone has a handful of counts. This chain uses TRBV2 with TRBJ1-1; weak D call: TRBD1 (6 bases). CDR1 and CDR2 from the germline V gene are SNHLY and FYNNEI. Trimming took 6 bases from V and 7 from J, leaving 12 bases between them. The CDR3 runs to 12 residues. The CDR3 bases are TGTGCCAGCAGAGGGCTAGGGGGTGAAGCTTTCTTT. Amino acid sequence: CASRGLGGEAFF. Variable domain in full (rest from reference TRBV2 and TRBJ1-1): EPEVTQTPSHQVTQMGQEVILRCVPISNHLYFYWYRQILGQKVEFLVSFYNNEISEKSEIFDDQFSVERPDGSNFTLKIRSTKLEDSAMYFCASRGLGGEAFFGQGTRLTVV.

The chain links TRBV6-4 to TRBJ1-2, with TRBD1 matching over 10 bases. Germline CDR1 and CDR2: MRHNA and SNTAGT. The CDR3 consists of 15 residues. V gave up 3 bases and J gave up 3 bases; unmatched junction bases: 4. The CDR3 DNA reads as TGTGCCAGCAGTGAGTCGGGACAGGGGTACTATGGCTACACCTTC. Residues: CASSESGQGYYGYTF.

This chain connects TRBV4-2 to TRBJ1-6, with D maybe TRBD1 (5 bases). CDR1 and CDR2 from the germline V gene are LGHNA and YNFKEQ. The V end lost 0 bases, the J end lost 7 bases, and 16 bases lay between the germline ends. This CDR3 comprises 17 residues. CDR3 nucleotides: TGTGCCAGCAGCCAAGATCATCCGAGACAGAGAAATTCACCCCTCCACTTT. Translation: CASSQDHPRQRNSPLHF.

The chain links TRBV4-3 to TRBJ2-5; 8 nucleotides match TRBD1. This CDR3 is 17 amino acids long. After removal of 0 bases from V and 1 base from J, the junction contained 7 bases not matched to a gene. Germline V CDR1 and CDR2: LGHNA, YSLEER. This chain's CDR3 is CASSQDQWTGSQETQYF. In nucleotides, the CDR3 is TGCGCCAGCAGCCAAGATCAGTGGACAGGGTCCCAAGAGACCCAGTACTTC.

The chain carries TRBV7-2 and TRBJ2-1, with TRBD1 matching 9 bases. The V gene end was trimmed by 3 bases and the J gene end by 9 bases; junction bases not matched to a gene: 9. In germline, CDR1 is SGHTA, CDR2 FQGNSA. The CDR3 covers 15 residues. This chain's CDR3 is CASSLGQGPRFEQFF. As DNA, the CDR3 is TGTGCCAGCAGCTTGGGACAGGGTCCCAGGTTTGAGCAGTTCTTC.

This clone was seen a single time. The chain is built from TRBV19 and TRBJ1-5, with 10 nucleotides matching TRBD1. CDR3 size: 15 residues. V lost 4 bases, J lost 4 bases, and 4 bases stayed unmatched. The germline CDR1 and CDR2 sequences are LNHDA and SQIVND (reference sequence). The CDR3 here is CASSNWGQGNQPQHF. CDR3 bases: TGTGCCAGTAGTAATTGGGGACAGGGGAATCAGCCCCAGCATTTT.

The chain couples TRBV2 to TRBJ1-2; D possibly corresponds to TRBD1 (5 bases). Germline-derived CDR1 and CDR2 are SNHLY and FYNNEI. This CDR3 has 12 amino acids. Between the trimmed V and J ends, which lost 2 bases and 8 bases, there was a span of 9 bases. The CDR3 DNA sequence: TGTGCCAGCAGTGAAAGACAGAGCGGCTACACCTTC. It yields the protein CASSERQSGYTF.

V gene TRBV28 combines with J gene TRBJ1-2, with no clear D. Deletions cut 7 bases from V and 0 bases from J, with 12 bases between. Germline V CDR1 and CDR2: MDHEN, SYDVKM. The CDR3 spans 14 residues. CDR3 bases: TGTGCCAGCACCGTCGGGGTGGCTAACTATGGCTACACCTTC. Amino acids: CASTVGVANYGYTF.

The V call is TRBV12-3 or TRBV12-4, the J call TRBJ1-2; D is unclear. The CDR3 totals 13 residues. Deletions cut 5 bases from V and 4 bases from J, with 11 bases between. The CDR3 nucleotides read TGTGCCAGCAGTCCTTCCGAGGGCTATGGCTACACCTTC. It is translated as CASSPSEGYGYTF.

This clone has only a few counts. The gene calls are TRBV4-2 and TRBJ2-7; the D is unclear. CDR1 and CDR2 (germline): LGHNA, YNFKEQ. This CDR3 comprises 15 residues. V was clipped by 0 bases and J by 5 bases, with 14 bases between them. CDR3 DNA: TGTGCCAGCAGCCAAGAGTTCCGGGTTGGGGACGAGCAGTACTTC. This encodes CASSQEFRVGDEQYF.

J is TRBJ1-5 and V is TRBV28; D call uncertain. Germline V gene lookup returns CDR1 MDHEN and CDR2 SYDVKM. This CDR3 comprises 14 residues. Between the trimmed V and J ends, which lost 5 bases and 3 bases, there was a span of 11 bases. The CDR3 spells CASSPSNNNQPQHF. CDR3 DNA: TGTGCCAGCAGTCCCAGTAACAACAATCAGCCCCAGCATTTT.

The chain employs TRBV5-1 and TRBJ2-7; D gene unclear. Germline V gene lookup returns CDR1 SGHRS and CDR2 YFSETQ. V was shortened by 6 bases and J by 5 bases, with 12 bases between the two germline ends. CDR3 length: 12 residues. The CDR3 loop reads CASNSYDDEQYF. The CDR3 coding sequence is TGCGCCAGCAACTCATACGATGACGAGCAGTACTTC.

The J gene is TRBJ2-3, the V gene TRBV18, with a tentative D call TRBD2 (5 bases). The V gene lost 6 bases and the J gene lost 6 bases, with 16 bases spanning the gap. CDR1 and CDR2 (germline): KGHSH, LQKENI. The CDR3 contains 14 residues. Here the CDR3 reads CASSTAGVRDTQYF. The DNA for the CDR3 is TGTGCCAGCTCGACGGCCGGGGTTAGGGATACGCAGTATTTT.

V usage is TRBV11-2 and J usage is TRBJ2-2; 7 positions agree with TRBD2. The CDR3 covers 15 residues. V lost 5 bases to trimming and J lost 5 bases; unmatched junction nucleotides: 8. The V gene's germline CDR1 is SGHAT and CDR2 FQNNGV. For the CDR3, the DNA is TGTGCCAGCAGCCCCTTAGCGGGTCGGACCGGGGAGCTGTTTTTT. Its translation: CASSPLAGRTGELFF.

This chain connects TRBV6-5 to TRBJ2-7; D tentatively reads TRBD1 or TRBD2 (6 bases each). This CDR3 region has 14 residues. Trimming took off 7 bases at V and 4 bases at J, with 17 bases between the two ends. CDR1 is MNHEY, CDR2 SVGAGI, per germline. CDR3 in amino acids: CASKAPGAAYEQYF. The CDR3 nucleotides read TGTGCCAGCAAAGCTCCGGGGGCCGCGTACGAGCAGTACTTC.

Ten or more counts support this clone. The genes are TRBV9 and TRBJ1-2; 7 bases line up with TRBD1. The CDR3 length is 14 residues. V shed 3 bases, J shed 6 bases, and the junction held 8 bases outside the gene matches. Per the germline V gene, CDR1 is SGDLS and CDR2 is YYNGEE. CDR3 in amino acids: CASSGGTVDHGYTF. CDR3 DNA sequence: TGTGCCAGCAGCGGGGGGACAGTAGACCATGGCTACACCTTC.

This clone has more than one count but fewer than ten. This sequence joins TRBV27 and TRBJ1-2; possibly TRBD1 for D (6 bases). V was clipped by 6 bases and J by 5 bases, with 13 bases between them. This CDR3 is built from 13 residues. Germline CDR1 is MNHEY and CDR2 is SMNVEV (reference sequence). This chain's CDR3 is CASRADSTYGYTF. DNA for the CDR3: TGTGCCAGCAGGGCGGACAGTACGTATGGCTACACCTTC.